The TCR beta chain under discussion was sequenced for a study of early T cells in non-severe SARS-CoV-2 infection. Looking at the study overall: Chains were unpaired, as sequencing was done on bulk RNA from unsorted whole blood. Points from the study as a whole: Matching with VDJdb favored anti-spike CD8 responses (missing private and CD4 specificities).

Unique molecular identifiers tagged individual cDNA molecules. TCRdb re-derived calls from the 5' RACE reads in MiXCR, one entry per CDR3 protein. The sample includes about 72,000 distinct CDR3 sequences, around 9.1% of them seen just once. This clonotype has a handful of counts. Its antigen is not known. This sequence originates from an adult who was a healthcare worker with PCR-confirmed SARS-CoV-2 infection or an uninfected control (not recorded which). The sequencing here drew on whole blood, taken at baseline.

The CDR3 protein is CASSTLDGEKLFF. CDR3 DNA sequence: TGTGCCAGCAGCACCCTTGACGGAGAAAAACTGTTTTTT. The J gene is TRBJ1-4, the V gene TRBV2; the D is unclear. Deletions cut 6 bases from V and 8 bases from J, with 13 bases between. CDR3 length equals 13 residues. Germline CDR1 and CDR2: SNHLY and FYNNEI.